The rows below give T cell receptor beta chains drawn from one sample of a study of T cells after yellow fever vaccination. TCRdb re-analysed the 5' RACE reads in MiXCR, keeping a single row per CDR3 protein. The table has roughly 520,000 distinct CDR3 sequences, 21% seen once. Sample: PBMCs, taken approximately 22 days after the first yellow fever vaccination. These receptors all stem from a man younger than 30 who received the YFV17D yellow fever vaccine. The CDR3 runs from the conserved cysteine through the conserved F or W. Each record gives: J gene, V gene, clone size, D gene, CDR3 DNA, CDR3 protein. A D gene is named only where the DNA matches it firmly. A row's size may be missing; if present it is once, few, many or a size class.

TRBJ2-2	TRBV5-1	-	TRBD2	TGCGCCAGCAGCACTAGCGGGGAGAACACCGGGGAGCTGTTTTTT	CASSTSGENTGELFF
TRBJ2-7	TRBV5-1	few	-	TGCGCCAGCAGCCCCTACCCCAGGGATTCGAGGTACGAGCAGTACTTC	CASSPYPRDSRYEQYF
TRBJ2-2	TRBV7-2	few	-	TGTGCCAGCAGCTACCGGGTGACCGGGGAGCTGTTTTTT	CASSYRVTGELFF
TRBJ2-2	TRBV4-3	many	-	TGCGCCAGCAGCCAAGTTGGTATGGCCGGGGAGCTGTTTTTT	CASSQVGMAGELFF
TRBJ2-3	TRBV20-1	few	TRBD1	TGCAGTGCTAAGCTCTCAAGGGGGCGGGCCACAGATACGCAGTATTTT	CSAKLSRGRATDTQYF
TRBJ1-3	TRBV7-9	few	-	TGTGCCAGCAGCCCATCGGGGGTGCGTGGAAACACCATATATTTT	CASSPSGVRGNTIYF
TRBJ1-5	TRBV7-2	-	-	TGTGCCAGTAGCCGGGACGCCCTTAGGGGCAATCAGCCCCAGCATTTT	CASSRDALRGNQPQHF
TRBJ2-1	TRBV5-1	few	-	TGCGCCAGCAGCTCGTCGCCGGAGGGCACCTACAATGAGCAGTTCTTC	CASSSSPEGTYNEQFF
TRBJ2-1	TRBV9	once	-	TGTGCCAGCAGCGTTGGGCTAGCTCGGGCTCTGACCTACAATGAGCAGTTCTTC	CASSVGLARALTYNEQFF
TRBJ2-1	TRBV18	-	TRBD2	TGTGCCAGCTCACCACAAGGCGGGGGGCAAAATGAGCAGTTCTTC	CASSPQGGGQNEQFF
TRBJ2-5	TRBV5-5	-	-	TGTGCCAGCAGCTTAGGGCCAACCTTGGGGACCCAGTACTTC	CASSLGPTLGTQYF
TRBJ2-3	TRBV6-5	few	TRBD1	TGTGCCAGCGGCACACGGGACAGGGTCAATTTT	CASGTRDRVNF
TRBJ2-5	TRBV5-1	few	-	TGCGCCAGCAGCACCGAGCCAGGGGACCAAGAGACCCAGTACTTC	CASSTEPGDQETQYF
TRBJ2-1	TRBV7-9	-	-	TGTGCCAGCAGCCCCCGACTTGGGGCTTACAATGAGCAGTTCTTC	CASSPRLGAYNEQFF
TRBJ2-4	TRBV18	-	TRBD1	TGTGCCAGCTCACCCAGCCCCGACAGGGTGTACTCCATTCAGTACTTC	CASSPSPDRVYSIQYF
TRBJ2-3	TRBV4-3	-	-	TGCGCCAGCAGCCAAGACCTCGGAGTGTACGACGCGGCGGGGTATTTT	CASSQDLGVYDAAGYF
TRBJ1-2	TRBV10-3	-	-	TGTGCCATCAGTGAGTCGCTGACAGAATACTATGGCTACACCTTC	CAISESLTEYYGYTF
TRBJ1-2	TRBV29-1	-	-	TGCAGCGTTAAGAGAGGCTACACCTTC	CSVKRGYTF
TRBJ2-2	TRBV25-1	few	TRBD2	TGTGCCAGCAGTGTGGGACTAGCGGGGAGGGAGCTGTTTTTT	CASSVGLAGRELFF
TRBJ2-3	TRBV6-5	few	TRBD2	TGTGCCAGCAGTTACTCAAGAGGAGCGGGGGGCACAGATACGCAGTATTTT	CASSYSRGAGGTDTQYF
TRBJ2-7	TRBV20-1	-	TRBD2	TGCAGTGCTAGGATAGCGGGGTCAAACTACGAGCAGTACTTC	CSARIAGSNYEQYF
TRBJ2-5	TRBV29-1	many	TRBD2	TGCAGCGGGGGGGGTGAGGAGACCCAGTACTTC	CSGGGEETQYF
TRBJ2-5	TRBV7-2	few	-	TGTGCCACCGGACCGTCACAGGAGGAGACCCAGTACTTC	CATGPSQEETQYF
TRBJ1-2	TRBV12-3/TRBV12-4	many	-	TGTGCCAGCAGTTTCAGGGCCAGTAACTATGGCTACACCTTC	CASSFRASNYGYTF
TRBJ1-1	TRBV12-5	many	-	TGTGCTAGTGGTTTGGGAACAGGGATCACTGAAGCTTTCTTT	CASGLGTGITEAFF
TRBJ2-2	TRBV6-1	-	-	TGTGCCAGCAGAGTGGTAGAGGGAAGGACCGGGGAGCTGTTTTTT	CASRVVEGRTGELFF
TRBJ2-5	TRBV7-2	-	-	TGTGCCAGCAGCTTTTGGGTCTCTCAAGAGACCCAGTACTTC	CASSFWVSQETQYF
TRBJ2-7	TRBV20-1	once	-	TGCAGTGCCCAGGGGTCGGCCTACGAGCAGTACTTC	CSAQGSAYEQYF
TRBJ2-7	TRBV5-1	-	TRBD1	TGCGCCAGCAGCTTACAGGGGGTTATCTACGAGCAGTACTTC	CASSLQGVIYEQYF
TRBJ1-1	TRBV5-1	few	-	TGCGCCAGCAGCTTGGCACCAGGGGATGAAGCTTTCTTT	CASSLAPGDEAFF
TRBJ2-5	TRBV7-2	few	-	TGTGCCAGCGGTGAACAAGAGACCCAGTACTTC	CASGEQETQYF
TRBJ1-6	TRBV2	-	-	TGTGCCAGCCTGAGGGGGACCTCCTATAATTCACCCCTCCACTTT	CASLRGTSYNSPLHF